This T cell receptor beta chain is from a study of Ad26.COV2.S vaccination and SARS-CoV-2 variants. In the study overall: The Ad26.COV2.S arm of the COV1001 trial was where the donor was placed. Ad26.COV2.S shots went into the muscle once or twice, 56 days apart.

Trimming took off 7 bases at V and 11 bases at J, with 23 bases between the two ends. The CDR3 length is 14 residues. Per the germline V gene, CDR1 is WSHSY and CDR2 is SAAADI. TCRdb's copy holds only in-frame clones and misses some; the assay was immunoSEQ multiplex PCR. The sample lists 290,000 or so clones, 87% occurring once. The treatment was: 19 received Ad26.COV2.S at low or high dose, single or two shots; 5 received placebo; per-sample allocation not given. Sample collection was performed on day 63 after the first vaccine or placebo injection. Donor was an adult aged 18-55 years in Boston. As its vector, the vaccine had Ad26, which expressed Wuhan-strain SARS-CoV-2 spike.

This receptor was identified in a person between 18 and 65 years old who received the Ad26.COV2.S COVID-19 vaccine or a placebo. The rearrangement joins TRBV10-2 to TRBJ1-1; a weak D match, TRBD1 (5 bases). The sample in question was peripheral blood, obtained in a trial of Ad26.COV2.S vaccine versus placebo. The chain's CDR3 is CASKAGSAIKEAFF. CDR3 DNA: TGCGCCAGCAAAGCAGGGAGCGCAATTAAGGAGGCTTTCTTT.